Each of the 4 T cell receptor beta chains below was sequenced from the same sample in a study of Ad26.COV2.S vaccination and SARS-CoV-2 variants. Treatment here: about 20 received Ad26.COV2.S at low or high dose, single or two shots; roughly five received placebo; per-sample allocation not given. Repertoires come from day 63 after the first vaccine or placebo injection. TCRdb keeps only in-frame clones here, not all; method: immunoSEQ multiplex PCR. The sample records approximately 420,000 clones, around 85% being singletons. Sequencing used peripheral blood, obtained in a trial of Ad26.COV2.S vaccine versus placebo. These receptors were obtained from a person aged 18-60 years who received the Ad26.COV2.S COVID-19 vaccine or a placebo.

V gene TRBV29-1 combines with J gene TRBJ2-1; 11 bases fit TRBD1. CDR1 and CDR2 (germline): SQVTM, ANQGSEA. This CDR3 has 15 residues. The V gene end was trimmed by 6 bases and the J gene end by 9 bases; junction bases not matched to a gene: 13. CDR3 coding DNA: TGCAGCGTCCTCCCCTGGACAGGGGGCTTCGTTGAGCAGTTCTTC. It specifies CSVLPWTGGFVEQFF.

The V and J genes are TRBV19 and TRBJ1-5; D ambiguous. Trimming cost V 5 bases and J 1 base, with 9 bases left between them. The CDR3 extends over 14 amino acids. Per the germline V gene, CDR1 is LNHDA and CDR2 is SQIVND (reference sequence). The CDR3 loop reads CASSDPASNQPQHF. The DNA of the CDR3 is TGTGCCAGTAGTGATCCGGCCAGCAATCAGCCCCAGCATTTT.

The chain employs TRBV18 and TRBJ2-7; TRBD1 aligns across 8 bases. Germline CDR1 KGHSH, CDR2 LQKENI. V was pared by 3 bases and J by 6 bases, with 7 bases of the junction left unmatched. This CDR3 is built from 14 residues. CDR3 sequence (DNA): TGTGCCAGCTCACCCAATGGACAGGGAGGCGAGCAGTACTTC. It yields the protein CASSPNGQGGEQYF.

This chain connects TRBV3-1 (or the pseudogene TRBV3-2) to TRBJ1-1; D is uncertain. Trimming pared 4 bases from V and 0 bases from J, leaving 6 bases between. The CDR3 has 13 amino acids. CDR1 is LGHDT and CDR2 is YNNKEL in the germline V gene (reference sequence). The CDR3 spells CASSLLVNTEAFF. The DNA of the CDR3 is TGTGCCAGCAGCCTATTAGTGAACACTGAAGCTTTCTTT.